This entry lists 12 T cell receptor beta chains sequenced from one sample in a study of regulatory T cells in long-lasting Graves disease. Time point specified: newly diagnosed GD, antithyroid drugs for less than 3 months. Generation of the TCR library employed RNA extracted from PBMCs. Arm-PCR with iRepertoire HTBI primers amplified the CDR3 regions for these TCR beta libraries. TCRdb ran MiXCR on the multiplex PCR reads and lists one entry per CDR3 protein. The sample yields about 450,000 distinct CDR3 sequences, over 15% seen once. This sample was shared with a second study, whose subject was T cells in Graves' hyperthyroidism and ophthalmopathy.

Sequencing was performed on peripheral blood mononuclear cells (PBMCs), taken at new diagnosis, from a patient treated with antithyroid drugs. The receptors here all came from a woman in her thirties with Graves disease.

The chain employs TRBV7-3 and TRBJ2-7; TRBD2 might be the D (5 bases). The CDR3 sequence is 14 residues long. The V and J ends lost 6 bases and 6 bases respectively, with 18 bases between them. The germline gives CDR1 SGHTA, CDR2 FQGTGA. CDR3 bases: TGTGCCAGCAGTGATGCATGGCAGCGGAGCGAGCAGTACTTC. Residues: CASSDAWQRSEQYF.

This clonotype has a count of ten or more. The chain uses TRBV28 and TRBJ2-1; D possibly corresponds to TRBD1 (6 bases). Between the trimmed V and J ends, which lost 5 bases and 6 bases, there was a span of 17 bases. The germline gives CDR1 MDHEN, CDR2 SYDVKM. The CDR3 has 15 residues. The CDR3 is CASSPEGTYSNEQFF. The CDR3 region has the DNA TGTGCCAGCAGTCCAGAGGGGACATATTCCAATGAGCAGTTCTTC.

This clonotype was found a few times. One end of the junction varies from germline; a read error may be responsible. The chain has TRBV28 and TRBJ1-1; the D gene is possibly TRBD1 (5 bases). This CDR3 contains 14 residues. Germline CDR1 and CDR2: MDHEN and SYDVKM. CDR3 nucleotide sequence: TGTGCCAGCATCCCGGGACCCCTGAACGCTGAAGCTTTCTTT. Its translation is CASIPGPLNAEAFF.

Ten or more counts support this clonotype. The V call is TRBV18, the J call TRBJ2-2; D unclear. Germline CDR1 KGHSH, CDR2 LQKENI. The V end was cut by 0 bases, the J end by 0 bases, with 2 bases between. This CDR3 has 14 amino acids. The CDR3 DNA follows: TGTGCCAGCTCACCACCAACGAACACCGGGGAGCTGTTTTTT. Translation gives CASSPPTNTGELFF. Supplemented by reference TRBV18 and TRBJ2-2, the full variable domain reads NAGVMQNPRHLVRRRGQEARLRCSPMKGHSHVYWYRQLPEEGLKFMVYLQKENIIDESGMPKERFSAEFPKEGPSILRIQQVVRGDSAAYFCASSPPTNTGELFFGEGSRLTVL.

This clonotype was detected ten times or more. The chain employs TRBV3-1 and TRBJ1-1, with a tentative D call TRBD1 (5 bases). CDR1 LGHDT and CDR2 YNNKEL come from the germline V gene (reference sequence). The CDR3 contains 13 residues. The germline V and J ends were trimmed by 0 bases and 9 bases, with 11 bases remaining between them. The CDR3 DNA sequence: TGTGCCAGCAGCCAAGATGTGACAGACCAAGCTTTCTTT. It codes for CASSQDVTDQAFF.

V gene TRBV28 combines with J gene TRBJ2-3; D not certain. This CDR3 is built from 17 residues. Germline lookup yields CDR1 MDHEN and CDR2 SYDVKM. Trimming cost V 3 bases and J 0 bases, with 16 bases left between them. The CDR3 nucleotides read TGTGCCAGCAGTTTTCCCCTTTTTGGGGATAGCACAGATACGCAGTATTTT. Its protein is CASSFPLFGDSTDTQYF.

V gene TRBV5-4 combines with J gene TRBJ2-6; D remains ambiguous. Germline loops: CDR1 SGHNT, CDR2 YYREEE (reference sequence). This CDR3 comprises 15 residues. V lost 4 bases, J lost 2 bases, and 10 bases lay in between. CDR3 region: CASSQSWAGANVLTF. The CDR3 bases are TGTGCCAGCAGCCAGTCCTGGGCTGGGGCCAACGTCCTGACTTTC.

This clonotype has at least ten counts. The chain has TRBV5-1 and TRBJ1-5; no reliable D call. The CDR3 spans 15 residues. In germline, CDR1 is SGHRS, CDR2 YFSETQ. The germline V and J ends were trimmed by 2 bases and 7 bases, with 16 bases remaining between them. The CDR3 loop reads CASSFGVGMEQPQHF. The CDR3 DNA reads TGCGCCAGCAGCTTTGGGGTAGGGATGGAACAGCCCCAGCATTTT.

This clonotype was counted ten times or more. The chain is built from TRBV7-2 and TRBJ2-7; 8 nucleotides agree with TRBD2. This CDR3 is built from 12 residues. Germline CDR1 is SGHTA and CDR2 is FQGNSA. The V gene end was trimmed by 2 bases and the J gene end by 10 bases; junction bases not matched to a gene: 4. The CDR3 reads CASSLLLAGQYF. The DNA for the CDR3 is TGTGCCAGCAGCTTATTGTTAGCGGGACAGTACTTC. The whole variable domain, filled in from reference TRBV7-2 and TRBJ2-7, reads GAGVSQSPSNKVTEKGKDVELRCDPISGHTALYWYRQSLGQGLEFLIYFQGNSAPDKSGLPSDRFSAERTGGSVSTLTIQRTQQEDSAVYLCASSLLLAGQYFGPGTRLTVT.

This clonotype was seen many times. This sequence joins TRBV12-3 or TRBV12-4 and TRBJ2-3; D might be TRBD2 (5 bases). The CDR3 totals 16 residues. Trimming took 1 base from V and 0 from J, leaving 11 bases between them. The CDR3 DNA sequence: TGTGCCAGCAGTTTAGGGACTGCCACTAGCACAGATACGCAGTATTTT. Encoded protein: CASSLGTATSTDTQYF.

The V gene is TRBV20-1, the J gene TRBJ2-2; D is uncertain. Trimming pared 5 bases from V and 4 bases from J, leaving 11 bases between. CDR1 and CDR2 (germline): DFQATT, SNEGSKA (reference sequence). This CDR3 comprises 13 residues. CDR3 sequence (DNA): TGCAGTGCTTCTTTACCCGGCACCGGGGAGCTGTTTTTT. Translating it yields CSASLPGTGELFF.

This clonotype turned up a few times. CDR3 sequence reads: CASSWGTVDTDTQYF. CDR3 in DNA: TGTGCCAGCAGTTGGGGGACAGTGGATACAGATACGCAGTATTTT. The chain has TRBV27 and TRBJ2-3, with 7 nucleotides matching TRBD1. V lost 4 bases and J lost 3; bases outside the gene matches: 7. The germline V gene has CDR1 MNHEY and CDR2 SMNVEV (reference sequence). This CDR3 is built from 15 residues.